What follows is one T cell receptor (beta chain) and its context. Per the germline V gene, CDR1 is DFQATT and CDR2 is SNEGSKA (reference sequence). This CDR3 comprises 10 residues. V lost 5 bases, J lost 2 bases, and 3 bases lay in between. PCR used 60 Vbeta primers and 13 Jbeta primers. Clones were read by immunoSEQ multiplex PCR, and TCRdb kept only the in-frame ones, dropping some. Here the sample spans approximately 130,000 clones, approximately 75% being singletons. The record originates from a study of cytomegalovirus exposure and HLA in healthy donors. The receptor was derived from a male donor in good health and CMV-seronegative. Material for sequencing was PBMCs. V is TRBV20-1 and J is TRBJ2-5; unclear D gene. The DNA for the CDR3 is TGCAGTGCTTATCAAGAGACCCAGTACTTC. Translated, it gives CSAYQETQYF.